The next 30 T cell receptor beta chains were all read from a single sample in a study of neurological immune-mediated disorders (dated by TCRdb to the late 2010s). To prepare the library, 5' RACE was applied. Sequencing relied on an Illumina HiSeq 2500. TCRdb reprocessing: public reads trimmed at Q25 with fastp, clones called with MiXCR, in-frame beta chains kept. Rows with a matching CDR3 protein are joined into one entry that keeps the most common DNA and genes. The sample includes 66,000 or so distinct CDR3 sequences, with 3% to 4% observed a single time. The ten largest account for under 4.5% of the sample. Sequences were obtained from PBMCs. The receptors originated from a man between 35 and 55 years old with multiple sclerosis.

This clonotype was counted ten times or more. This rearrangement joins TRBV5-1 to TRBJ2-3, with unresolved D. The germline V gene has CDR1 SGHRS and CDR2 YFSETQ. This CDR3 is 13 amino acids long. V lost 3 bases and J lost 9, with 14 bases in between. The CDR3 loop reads CASSSTDPGTQYF. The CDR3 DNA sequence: TGCGCCAGCAGCTCGACCGATCCAGGAACGCAGTATTTT.

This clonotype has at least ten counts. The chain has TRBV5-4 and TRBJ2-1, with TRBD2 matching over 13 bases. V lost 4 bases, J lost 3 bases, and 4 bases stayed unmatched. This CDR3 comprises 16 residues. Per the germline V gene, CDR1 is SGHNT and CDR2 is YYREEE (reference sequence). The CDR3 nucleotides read TGTGCCAGCAGCCTTGGACTAGCGGGAGACTACAATGAGCAGTTCTTC. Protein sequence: CASSLGLAGDYNEQFF.

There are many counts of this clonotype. For the CDR3, the DNA is TGCGCCAGCAGCCCCACGACAGTAGAACGGGAGCAGTTCTTC. Residues: CASSPTTVEREQFF. The chain combines TRBV5-1 with TRBJ2-1, with D possibly TRBD1 on 5 matching bases. The V end was cut by 4 bases, the J end by 10 bases, with 18 bases between. Germline loops: CDR1 SGHRS, CDR2 YFSETQ. There are 14 residues in the CDR3. Full variable domain (rest looked up from reference TRBV5-1 and TRBJ2-1): KAGVTQTPRYLIKTRGQQVTLSCSPISGHRSVSWYQQTPGQGLQFLFEYFSETQRNKGNFPGRFSGRQFSNSRSEMNVSTLELGDSALYLCASSPTTVEREQFFGPGTRLTVL.

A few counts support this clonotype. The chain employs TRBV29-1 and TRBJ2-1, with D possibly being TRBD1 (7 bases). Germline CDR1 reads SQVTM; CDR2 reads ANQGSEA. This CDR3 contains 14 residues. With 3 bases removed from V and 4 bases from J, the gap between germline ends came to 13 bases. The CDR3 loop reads CSVETGRPYNEQFF. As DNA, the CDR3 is TGCAGCGTTGAGACAGGGAGGCCATACAATGAGCAGTTCTTC.

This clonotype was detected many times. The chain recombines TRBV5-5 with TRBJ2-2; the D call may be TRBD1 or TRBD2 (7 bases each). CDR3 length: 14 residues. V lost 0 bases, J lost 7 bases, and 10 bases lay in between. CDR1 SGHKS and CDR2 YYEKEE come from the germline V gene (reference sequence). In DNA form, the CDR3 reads TGTGCCAGCAGCTTGGCAGGGGGGGGCGGGGAGCTGTTTTTT. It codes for CASSLAGGGGELFF.

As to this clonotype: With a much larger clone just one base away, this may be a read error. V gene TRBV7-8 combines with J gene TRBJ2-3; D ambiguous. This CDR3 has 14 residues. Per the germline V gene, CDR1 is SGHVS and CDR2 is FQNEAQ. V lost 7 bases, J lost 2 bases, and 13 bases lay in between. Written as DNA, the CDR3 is TGTGCCAGCATCATATCACGGGTCACAGATACGCAGTATTTT. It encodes CASIISRVTDTQYF.

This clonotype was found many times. CDR3 sequence: CSARDSTLRTPLRADTEAFF. In nucleotides, the CDR3 is TGCAGTGCTAGAGATTCGACCCTAAGGACACCCCTCCGGGCGGACACTGAAGCTTTCTTT. This chain joins TRBV20-1 and TRBJ1-1, with a possible D match to TRBD1 (5 bases). Germline CDR1 is DFQATT and CDR2 is SNEGSKA (reference sequence). Trimming removed 0 bases at V and 3 bases at J, with 29 bases between. The CDR3 is made up of 20 amino acids.

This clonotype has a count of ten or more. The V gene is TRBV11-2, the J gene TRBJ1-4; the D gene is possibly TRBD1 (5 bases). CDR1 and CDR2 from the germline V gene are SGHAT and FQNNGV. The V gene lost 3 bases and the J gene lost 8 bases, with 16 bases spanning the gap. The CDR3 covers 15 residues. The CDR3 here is CASSFGHTEGEKLFF. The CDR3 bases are TGTGCCAGCAGCTTTGGACACACCGAAGGGGAAAAACTGTTTTTT. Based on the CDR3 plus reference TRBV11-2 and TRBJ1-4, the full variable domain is EAGVAQSPRYKIIEKRQSVAFWCNPISGHATLYWYQQILGQGPKLLIQFQNNGVVDDSQLPKDRFSAERLKGVDSTLKIQPAKLEDSAVYLCASSFGHTEGEKLFFGSGTQLSVL.

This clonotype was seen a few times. DNA for the CDR3: TGCAGTGCTAGAGATCGGGTAGCGGAATCGTCTTACAATGAGCAGTTCTTC. Its protein product is CSARDRVAESSYNEQFF. This chain links TRBV20-1 with TRBJ2-1, with D tentatively TRBD2 (6 bases). V gave up 0 bases and J gave up 4 bases, with 19 bases separating them. The CDR3 has 17 amino acids. CDR1 is DFQATT, CDR2 SNEGSKA, per germline (reference sequence).

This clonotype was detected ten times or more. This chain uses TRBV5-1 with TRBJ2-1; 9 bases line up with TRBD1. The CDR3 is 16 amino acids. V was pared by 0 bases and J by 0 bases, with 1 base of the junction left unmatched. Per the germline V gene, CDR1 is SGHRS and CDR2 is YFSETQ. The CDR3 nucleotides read TGCGCCAGCAGCTTGGAGGGACAGGGCTCCTACAATGAGCAGTTCTTC. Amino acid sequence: CASSLEGQGSYNEQFF. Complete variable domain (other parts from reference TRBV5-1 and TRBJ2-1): KAGVTQTPRYLIKTRGQQVTLSCSPISGHRSVSWYQQTPGQGLQFLFEYFSETQRNKGNFPGRFSGRQFSNSRSEMNVSTLELGDSALYLCASSLEGQGSYNEQFFGPGTRLTVL.

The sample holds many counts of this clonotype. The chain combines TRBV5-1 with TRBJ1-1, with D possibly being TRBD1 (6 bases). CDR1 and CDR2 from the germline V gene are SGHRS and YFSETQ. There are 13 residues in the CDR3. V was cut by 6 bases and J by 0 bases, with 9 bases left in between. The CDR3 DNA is TGCGCCAGCACAGGGGCCCTGAACACTGAAGCTTTCTTT. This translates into CASTGALNTEAFF.

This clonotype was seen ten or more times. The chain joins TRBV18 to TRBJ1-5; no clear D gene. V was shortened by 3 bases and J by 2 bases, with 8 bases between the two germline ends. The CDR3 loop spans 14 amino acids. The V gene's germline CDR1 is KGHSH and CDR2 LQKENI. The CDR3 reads CASSPEGGNQPQHF. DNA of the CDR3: TGTGCCAGCTCACCGGAGGGTGGCAATCAGCCCCAGCATTTT.

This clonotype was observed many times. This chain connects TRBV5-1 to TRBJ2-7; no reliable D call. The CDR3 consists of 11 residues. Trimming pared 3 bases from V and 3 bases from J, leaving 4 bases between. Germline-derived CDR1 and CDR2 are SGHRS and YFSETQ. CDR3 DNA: TGCGCCAGCAGCTCCTACTACGAGCAGTACTTC. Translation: CASSSYYEQYF.

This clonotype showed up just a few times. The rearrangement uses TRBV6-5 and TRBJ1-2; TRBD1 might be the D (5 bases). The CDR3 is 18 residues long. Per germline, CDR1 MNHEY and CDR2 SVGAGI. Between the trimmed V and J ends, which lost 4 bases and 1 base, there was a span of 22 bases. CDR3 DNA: TGTGCCAGCAGTTCACGACCAGGTGGGGGGAGTTATAACTATGGCTACACCTTC. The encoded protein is CASSSRPGGGSYNYGYTF.

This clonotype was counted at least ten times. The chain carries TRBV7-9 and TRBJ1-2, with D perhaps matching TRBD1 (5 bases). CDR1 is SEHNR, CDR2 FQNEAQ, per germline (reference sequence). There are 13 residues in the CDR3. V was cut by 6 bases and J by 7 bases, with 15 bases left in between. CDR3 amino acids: CASSKEGDGGYTF. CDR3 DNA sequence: TGTGCCAGCAGTAAAGAAGGGGATGGTGGCTACACCTTC.

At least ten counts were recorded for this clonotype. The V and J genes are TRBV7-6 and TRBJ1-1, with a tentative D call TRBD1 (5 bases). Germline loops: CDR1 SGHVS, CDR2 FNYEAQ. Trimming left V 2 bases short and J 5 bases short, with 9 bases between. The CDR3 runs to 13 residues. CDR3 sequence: CASSLQGGTEAFF. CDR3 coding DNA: TGTGCCAGCAGCTTACAGGGCGGGACTGAAGCTTTCTTT.

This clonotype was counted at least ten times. This CDR3 reads CSARKDTQYF. The DNA for the CDR3 is TGCAGTGCTAGGAAGGATACGCAGTATTTT. The chain combines TRBV20-1 with TRBJ2-3; the D is unclear. CDR3 length equals 10 residues. Trimming took 3 bases from V and 6 from J, leaving 4 bases between them. Germline CDR1 is DFQATT and CDR2 is SNEGSKA (reference sequence).

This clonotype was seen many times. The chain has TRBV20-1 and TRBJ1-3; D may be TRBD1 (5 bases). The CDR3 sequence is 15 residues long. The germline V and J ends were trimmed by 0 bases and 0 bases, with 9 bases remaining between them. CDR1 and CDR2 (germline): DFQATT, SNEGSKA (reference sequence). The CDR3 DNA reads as TGCAGTGCTAGAGATCGAAGGGGCTCTGGAAACACCATATATTTT. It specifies CSARDRRGSGNTIYF.

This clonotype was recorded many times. The CDR3 is CASSFTSGGSYEQYF. CDR3 nucleotide sequence: TGCGCCAGCAGCTTCACTAGCGGGGGTTCCTACGAGCAGTACTTC. The gene calls are TRBV5-1 and TRBJ2-7; 11 nucleotides align to TRBD2. V lost 2 bases to trimming and J lost 1 base; unmatched junction nucleotides: 2. This CDR3 comprises 15 residues. Germline CDR1 SGHRS, CDR2 YFSETQ.

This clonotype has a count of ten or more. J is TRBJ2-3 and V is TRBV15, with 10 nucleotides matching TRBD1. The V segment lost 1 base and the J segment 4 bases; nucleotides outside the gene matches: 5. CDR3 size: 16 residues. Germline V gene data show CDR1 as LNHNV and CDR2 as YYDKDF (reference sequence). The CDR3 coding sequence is TGTGCCACCAGCAGAGCAGGGACAGGGGCGGCAGATACGCAGTATTTT. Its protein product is CATSRAGTGAADTQYF.

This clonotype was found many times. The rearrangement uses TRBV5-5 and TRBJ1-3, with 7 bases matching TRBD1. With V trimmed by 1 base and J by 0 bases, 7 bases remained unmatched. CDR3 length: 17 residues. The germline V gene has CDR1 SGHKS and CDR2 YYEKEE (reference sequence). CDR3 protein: CASSLSGQISSGNTIYF. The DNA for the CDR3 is TGTGCCAGCAGCTTGTCGGGACAGATTAGCTCTGGAAACACCATATATTTT.

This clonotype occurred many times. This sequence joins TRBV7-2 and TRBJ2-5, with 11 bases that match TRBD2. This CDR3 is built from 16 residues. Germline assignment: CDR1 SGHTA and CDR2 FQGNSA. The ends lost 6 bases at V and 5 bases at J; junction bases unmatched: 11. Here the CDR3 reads CASRLGTSGDWETQYF. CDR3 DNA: TGTGCCAGCAGACTCGGGACTAGCGGCGACTGGGAGACCCAGTACTTC. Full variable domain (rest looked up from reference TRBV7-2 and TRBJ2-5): GAGVSQSPSNKVTEKGKDVELRCDPISGHTALYWYRQSLGQGLEFLIYFQGNSAPDKSGLPSDRFSAERTGGSVSTLTIQRTQQEDSAVYLCASRLGTSGDWETQYFGPGTRLLVL.

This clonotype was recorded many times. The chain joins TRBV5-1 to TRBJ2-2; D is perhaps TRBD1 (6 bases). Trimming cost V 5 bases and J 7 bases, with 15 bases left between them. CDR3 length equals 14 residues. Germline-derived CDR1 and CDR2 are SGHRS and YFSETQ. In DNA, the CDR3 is TGCGCCAGCAGTGGAGCAGGGGCCGGCGGGGAGCTGTTTTTT. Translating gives CASSGAGAGGELFF.

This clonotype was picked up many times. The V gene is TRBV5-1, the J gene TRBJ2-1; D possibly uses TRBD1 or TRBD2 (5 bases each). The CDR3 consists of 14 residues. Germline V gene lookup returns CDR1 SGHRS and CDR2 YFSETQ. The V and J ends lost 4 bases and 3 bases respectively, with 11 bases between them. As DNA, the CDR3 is TGCGCCAGCAGCGGGACCGGAGACTACAATGAGCAGTTCTTC. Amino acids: CASSGTGDYNEQFF.

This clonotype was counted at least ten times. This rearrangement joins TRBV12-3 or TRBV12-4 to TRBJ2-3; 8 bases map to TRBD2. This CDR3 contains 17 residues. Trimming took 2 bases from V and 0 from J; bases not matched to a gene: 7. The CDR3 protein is CASSLSVASGSTDTQYF. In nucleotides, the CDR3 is TGTGCCAGCAGTTTAAGCGTGGCTAGCGGGAGCACAGATACGCAGTATTTT.

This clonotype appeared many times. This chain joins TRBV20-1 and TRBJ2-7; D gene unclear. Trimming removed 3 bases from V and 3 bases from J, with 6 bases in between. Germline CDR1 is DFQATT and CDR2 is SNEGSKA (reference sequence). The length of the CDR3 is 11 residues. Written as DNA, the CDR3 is TGCAGTGCTAGGGGCAACTACGAGCAGTACTTC. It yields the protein CSARGNYEQYF.

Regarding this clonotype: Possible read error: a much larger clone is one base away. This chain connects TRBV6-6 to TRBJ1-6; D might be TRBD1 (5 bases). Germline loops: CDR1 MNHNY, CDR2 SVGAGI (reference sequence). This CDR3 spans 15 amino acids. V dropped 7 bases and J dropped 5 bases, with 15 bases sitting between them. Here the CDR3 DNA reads TGTGCCAGCACCCTTGGGGCTAAGGATAATTCACCCCTCCACTTT. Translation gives CASTLGAKDNSPLHF.

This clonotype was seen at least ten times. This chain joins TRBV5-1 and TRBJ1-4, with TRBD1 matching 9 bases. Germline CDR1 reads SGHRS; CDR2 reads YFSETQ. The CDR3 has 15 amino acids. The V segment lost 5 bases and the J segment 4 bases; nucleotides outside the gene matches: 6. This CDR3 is CASREQGAVNEKLFF. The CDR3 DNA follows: TGCGCCAGCAGAGAACAGGGGGCTGTTAATGAAAAACTGTTTTTT. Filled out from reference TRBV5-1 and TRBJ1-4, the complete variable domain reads KAGVTQTPRYLIKTRGQQVTLSCSPISGHRSVSWYQQTPGQGLQFLFEYFSETQRNKGNFPGRFSGRQFSNSRSEMNVSTLELGDSALYLCASREQGAVNEKLFFGSGTQLSVL.

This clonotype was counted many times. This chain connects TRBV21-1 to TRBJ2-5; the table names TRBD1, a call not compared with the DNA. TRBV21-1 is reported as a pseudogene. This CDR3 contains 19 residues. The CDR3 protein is CASSKVVPRDRALQETQYF. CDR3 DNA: TGTGCCAGCAGCAAAGTCGTCCCCCGGGACAGGGCCCTCCAAGAGACCCAGTACTTC.

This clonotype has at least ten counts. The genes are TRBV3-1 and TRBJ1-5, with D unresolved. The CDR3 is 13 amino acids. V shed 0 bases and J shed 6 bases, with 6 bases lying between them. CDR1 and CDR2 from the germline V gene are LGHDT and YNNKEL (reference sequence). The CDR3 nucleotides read TGTGCCAGCAGCCAAGATACGGGTCAGCCCCAGCATTTT. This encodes CASSQDTGQPQHF.